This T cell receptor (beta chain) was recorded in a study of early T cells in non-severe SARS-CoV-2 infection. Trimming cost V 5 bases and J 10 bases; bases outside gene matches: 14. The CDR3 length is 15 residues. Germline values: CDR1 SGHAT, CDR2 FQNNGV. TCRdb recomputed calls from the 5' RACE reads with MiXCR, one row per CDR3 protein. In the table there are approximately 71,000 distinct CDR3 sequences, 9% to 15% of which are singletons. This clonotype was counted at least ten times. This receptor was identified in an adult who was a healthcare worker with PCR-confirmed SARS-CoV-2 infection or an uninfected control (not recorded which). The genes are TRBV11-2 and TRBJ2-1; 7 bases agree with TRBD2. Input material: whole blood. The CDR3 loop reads CASSPRGGPGGEQFF. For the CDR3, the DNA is TGTGCCAGCAGCCCCCGCGGGGGACCCGGAGGCGAGCAGTTCTTC.